This entry lists 19 T cell receptor beta chains sequenced from one sample in a study of blood T cell repertoires in COVID-19. Sequencing used immunoSEQ multiplex PCR; TCRdb keeps in-frame clones, though not all of them. The sample yields 300,000 to 450,000 clones, over 75% seen once. Specimen: PBMCs or T cells enriched from blood (not recorded which). These receptors were collected from a woman in her twenties or thirties who had recovered from COVID-19.

The rearrangement links TRBV18 to TRBJ2-1; D is ambiguous. Per the germline V gene, CDR1 is KGHSH and CDR2 is LQKENI. CDR3 length: 17 residues. Trimming cost V 2 bases and J 0 bases, with 14 bases left between them. CDR3 loop: CASSPIGPSSSYNEQFF. In nucleotides, the CDR3 is TGTGCCAGCTCACCAATCGGCCCTTCTAGCTCCTACAATGAGCAGTTCTTC.

This clone came up a few times. V usage is TRBV3-1 (or the pseudogene TRBV3-2) and J usage is TRBJ1-1; possible D gene TRBD1, 6 bases. Trimming stripped 0 bases from V and 1 base from J, with 12 bases between. The CDR3 has 16 residues. Germline CDR1 and CDR2: LGHDT and YNNKEL (reference sequence). The CDR3 region is CASSQDGTRGNTEAFF. The CDR3, as DNA: TGTGCCAGCAGCCAAGATGGAACCAGGGGGAACACTGAAGCTTTCTTT.

The chain employs TRBV5-6 and TRBJ1-6; the D is unclear. V gave up 0 bases and J gave up 8 bases, with 3 bases separating them. Germline V gene data show CDR1 as SGHDT and CDR2 as YYEEEE. This CDR3 is 12 amino acids long. CDR3 in amino acids: CASSLAYSPLHF. DNA of the CDR3: TGTGCCAGCAGCTTGGCGTATTCACCCCTCCACTTT.

V and J are TRBV10-1 and TRBJ2-1; 10 nucleotides line up with TRBD2. V lost 2 bases to trimming and J lost 7 bases; unmatched junction nucleotides: 8. CDR1 WNHNN and CDR2 SYGVQD come from the germline V gene (reference sequence). This CDR3 is 16 amino acids long. CDR3 in DNA: TGCGCCAGCAGTGAGGGACTAGCGGCCTCCTTTAATGAGCAGTTCTTC. Amino acids: CASSEGLAASFNEQFF.

The chain has TRBV9 and TRBJ2-7; a weak D match, TRBD2 (5 bases). The ends were cut back, 0 bases at V and 1 base at J, with 8 bases in the middle. Germline loops: CDR1 SGDLS, CDR2 YYNGEE. There are 14 residues in the CDR3. The CDR3 nucleotides are TGTGCCAGCAGCGTAGGGCCGGGATCCTACGAGCAGTACTTC. It translates to CASSVGPGSYEQYF.

This clone occurred a few times. This chain links TRBV19 with TRBJ1-5; D gene ambiguous. Trimming took 2 bases from V and 4 from J, leaving 15 bases between them. The CDR3 is 16 residues long. Germline V lookup: CDR1 LNHDA, CDR2 SQIVND (reference sequence). DNA for the CDR3: TGTGCCAGTAGTATATTGGGTTCCAGGCTTAATCAGCCCCAGCATTTT. Amino acid sequence: CASSILGSRLNQPQHF.

This chain connects TRBV19 to TRBJ1-2; TRBD1 agrees at 7 bases. CDR1 and CDR2 from the germline V gene are LNHDA and SQIVND (reference sequence). There are 15 residues in the CDR3. Unmatched junction bases numbered 9, after V lost 4 bases and J lost 4 bases. The CDR3 DNA reads as TGTGCCAGTAGTAATCCCGGGACAGTTACCTATGGCTACACCTTC. This translates into CASSNPGTVTYGYTF.

This chain joins TRBV12-3 or TRBV12-4 and TRBJ2-7; possible D gene TRBD2, 5 bases. With 6 bases removed from V and 1 base from J, the gap between germline ends came to 7 bases. This CDR3 is built from 12 residues. CDR3 loop: CASSGLSYEQYF. The CDR3 DNA reads as TGTGCCAGCAGCGGACTTTCCTACGAGCAGTACTTC.

This clone was observed a handful of times. This chain joins TRBV10-3 and TRBJ1-1; D may be TRBD1 (6 bases). The length of the CDR3 is 13 residues. The ends were cut back, 7 bases at V and 1 base at J, with 10 bases in the middle. CDR1 and CDR2 (germline): ENHRY, SYGVKD. CDR3 bases: TGTGCCATCACAGGGGCGGGGAACACTGAAGCTTTCTTT. This translates into CAITGAGNTEAFF.

This clone was seen once. The chain employs TRBV6-5 and TRBJ2-7; a possible D gene is TRBD2 (5 bases). Trimming pared 5 bases from V and 1 base from J, leaving 12 bases between. The germline V gene encodes CDR1 MNHEY and CDR2 SVGAGI. This CDR3 is built from 14 residues. The CDR3 coding sequence is TGTGCCAGCAGTCGGACTTCGACGTCCTACGAGCAGTACTTC. Translating it yields CASSRTSTSYEQYF.

The genes are TRBV12-3 or TRBV12-4 and TRBJ1-2; possible D gene TRBD1, 5 bases. The CDR3 length is 13 residues. V lost 3 bases to trimming and J lost 2 bases, with 7 bases between them. The CDR3: CASSFNRNYGYTF. For the CDR3, the DNA is TGTGCCAGCAGTTTTAACAGGAACTATGGCTACACCTTC.

The chain employs TRBV30 and TRBJ2-7; 10 bases align to TRBD1. The junction had 5 bases not matched to a gene; V was cut back by 2 bases and J by 7 bases. Germline V gene data show CDR1 as GTSNPN and CDR2 as SVGIG (reference sequence). The CDR3 loop spans 13 amino acids. The CDR3: CAWSPDRGREQYF. CDR3 nucleotides: TGTGCCTGGAGTCCAGACAGGGGGCGAGAGCAGTACTTC.

The V gene is TRBV18, the J gene TRBJ2-2; D is possibly TRBD1 (6 bases). This CDR3 comprises 16 residues. Per germline, CDR1 KGHSH and CDR2 LQKENI. Trimming removed 3 bases at V and 1 base at J, with 12 bases between. As DNA, the CDR3 is TGTGCCAGCTCACCCCTCACAGGGATGAACACCGGGGAGCTGTTTTTT. This gives the protein CASSPLTGMNTGELFF. Together with reference TRBV18 and TRBJ2-2, the CDR3 gives the full variable domain: NAGVMQNPRHLVRRRGQEARLRCSPMKGHSHVYWYRQLPEEGLKFMVYLQKENIIDESGMPKERFSAEFPKEGPSILRIQQVVRGDSAAYFCASSPLTGMNTGELFFGEGSRLTVL.

The rearrangement joins TRBV5-4 to TRBJ2-3; TRBD2 matches 15 bases. The V segment lost 5 bases and the J segment 0 bases; nucleotides outside the gene matches: 10. This CDR3 is built from 19 residues. The germline gives CDR1 SGHNT, CDR2 YYREEE (reference sequence). This CDR3 reads CASRFRRTSGGASTDTQYF. The CDR3 bases are TGTGCCAGCAGATTCCGTCGGACTAGCGGGGGGGCTAGCACAGATACGCAGTATTTT.

The rearrangement links TRBV2 to TRBJ2-3, with D perhaps matching TRBD1 (5 bases). The length of the CDR3 is 16 residues. Between the trimmed V and J ends, which lost 8 bases and 1 base, there was a span of 19 bases. Germline V CDR1 and CDR2: SNHLY, FYNNEI. The chain's CDR3 is CASSPARGMGTDTQYF. The CDR3 DNA follows: TGTGCCAGCTCCCCGGCTAGGGGTATGGGCACAGATACGCAGTATTTT.

V gene TRBV6-2 or TRBV6-3 combines with J gene TRBJ1-1; D remains unclear. Germline CDR1 and CDR2: MNHEY and SVGEGT. The CDR3 spans 13 residues. The V gene lost 6 bases and the J gene lost 3 bases, with 11 bases spanning the gap. CDR3 sequence reads: CASSREGYTEAFF. The CDR3 DNA reads TGTGCCAGCAGCCGCGAGGGTTACACTGAAGCTTTCTTT.

The chain is built from TRBV10-1 and TRBJ1-1, with 7 bases identical to TRBD1. V lost 4 bases, J lost 6 bases, and 5 bases stayed unmatched. Germline-derived CDR1 and CDR2 are WNHNN and SYGVQD (reference sequence). CDR3 length: 13 residues. The CDR3 protein is CASSVARGAEAFF. The CDR3 DNA reads TGCGCCAGCAGTGTGGCCAGGGGGGCTGAAGCTTTCTTT.

The chain carries TRBV4-3 and TRBJ1-4; D call uncertain. The length of the CDR3 is 16 residues. CDR1 LGHNA and CDR2 YSLEER come from the germline V gene. Between the trimmed V and J ends, which lost 3 bases and 0 bases, there was a span of 11 bases. The CDR3 sequence: CASSQRYEATNEKLFF. The CDR3 DNA reads TGCGCCAGCAGCCAGCGTTATGAGGCAACTAATGAAAAACTGTTTTTT.

This clone was detected once. The rearrangement links TRBV18 to TRBJ2-7; the match to TRBD1 covers 7 bases. Per germline, CDR1 KGHSH and CDR2 LQKENI. This CDR3 has 16 residues. The junction had 9 bases not matched to a gene; V was cut back by 2 bases and J by 2 bases. The CDR3 DNA reads as TGTGCCAGCTCACCAGGGACAGATACAACTCCCTACGAGCAGTACTTC. Protein: CASSPGTDTTPYEQYF.